The text below deals with one T cell receptor (beta chain). This clonotype has just a few counts. The target of this receptor is not known. Qualities for individual bases were not recorded, and no much larger clone is one base off. This sample was taken from a study of T cell repertoires in cytomegalovirus infection (dated by TCRdb to about 2019). As for the study more broadly: Donor HLA type was relevant to the analysis, as public TCR beta signatures indicated carriage of CMV infection together with the matching HLA type. Broad study findings and their caveats: The ex vivo response was dominated by HLA-C-restricted CMV-specific TCR beta clonotypes, and the single most frequent clonotype in two of eight donors was supplied by these HLA-C-restricted clonotypes. Cumulative frequency of public TCR beta family members discriminated carriers of CMV infection plus the relevant HLA type in this cohort and an independent approximately 350-donor cohort.

The instrument given in TCRdb is Illumina HiSeq 1500. Through fastp at Q25 and MiXCR, TCRdb rebuilt clones from the public reads, retaining in-frame beta chains. Records with the same CDR3 protein are collapsed into one entry carrying the most frequent genes and DNA. Recorded for this sample are approximately 160,000 distinct CDR3 sequences; roughly 17% of them occurred a single time. The ten top clones hold around 20% of the sample. Sequencing was carried out using CD8+ T cells from PBMCs. This clonotype originated in a human donor in good health (CMV status not recorded). Some clones in this sample may be carry-over from other donors' samples.

The CDR3 region: CAIRTGGSAQGEQYF. The DNA reads TGTGCCATCAGGACAGGGGGCTCCGCCCAGGGCGAGCAGTACTTC. The sequence joins TRBV10-3 to TRBJ2-7; 10 of the junction bases match TRBD1. CDR1 and CDR2, per the germline V gene, are ENHRY and SYGVKD. The germline V and J ends show losses of 6 bases and 6 bases respectively, and no gene match explains 11 bases of the junction. The CDR3 numbers 15 residues from cysteine through phenylalanine. Kept here is only the CDR3 DNA, which spans 45 bases and is read in frame from base 1.